This is a list of T cell receptor beta chains from one sample in a study of early T cells in non-severe SARS-CoV-2 infection. TCRdb analysed the 5' RACE reads with MiXCR anew, one entry per CDR3 protein. The sample shows about 55,000 distinct CDR3 sequences, roughly 13% of them seen only once. The input for sequencing was whole blood, taken at baseline. The receptors were gathered from an adult who was a healthcare worker with PCR-confirmed SARS-CoV-2 infection or an uninfected control (not recorded which). Both conserved end residues are part of each CDR3. D genes are given only for firm matches. Not every row has a clone size; where given, it reads once, few, many or a size class.

v_call: TRBV6-2/TRBV6-3
clone_size: NA
d_call: TRBD2
j_call: TRBJ2-7
cdr3_aa: CASSYDLAGGHEQYF
cdr3_nt: TGTGCCAGCAGTTACGATCTAGCGGGAGGGCACGAGCAGTACTTC

v_call: TRBV24-1
clone_size: few
d_call: TRBD1
j_call: TRBJ2-1
cdr3_aa: CATSASLGQGASSEQFF
cdr3_nt: TGTGCCACCAGTGCCTCTTTGGGACAGGGGGCTAGCAGTGAGCAGTTCTTC

v_call: TRBV7-2
clone_size: many
d_call: TRBD2
j_call: TRBJ2-1
cdr3_aa: CASRVWGGYNEQFF
cdr3_nt: TGTGCCAGCAGGGTGTGGGGGGGTTACAATGAGCAGTTCTTC

v_call: TRBV24-1
clone_size: few
d_call: NA
j_call: TRBJ1-2
cdr3_aa: CATSDAGINYGYTF
cdr3_nt: TGTGCCACCAGTGATGCGGGGATAAACTATGGCTACACCTTC

v_call: TRBV27
clone_size: few
d_call: NA
j_call: TRBJ1-1
cdr3_aa: CASYDLAKNTEAFF
cdr3_nt: TGTGCCAGCTATGATTTGGCGAAGAACACTGAAGCTTTCTTT

v_call: TRBV7-7
clone_size: NA
d_call: NA
j_call: TRBJ2-2
cdr3_aa: CASSLRTGELFF
cdr3_nt: TGTGCTAGCAGCTTAAGGACCGGGGAGCTGTTTTTT

v_call: TRBV29-1
clone_size: few
d_call: NA
j_call: TRBJ2-3
cdr3_aa: CSVERDTDTQYF
cdr3_nt: TGCAGCGTTGAGAGAGACACAGATACGCAGTATTTT

v_call: TRBV19
clone_size: few
d_call: TRBD2
j_call: TRBJ2-1
cdr3_aa: CASSLRTSGSSYNEQFF
cdr3_nt: TGTGCCAGTAGTTTGAGGACTAGCGGGAGCTCCTACAATGAGCAGTTCTTC

v_call: TRBV5-1
clone_size: NA
d_call: NA
j_call: TRBJ2-1
cdr3_aa: CASLPTGTHNEQFF
cdr3_nt: TGCGCCAGCCTCCCCACTGGGACACACAATGAGCAGTTCTTC

v_call: TRBV29-1
clone_size: many
d_call: NA
j_call: TRBJ1-1
cdr3_aa: CSVPGVTEAFF
cdr3_nt: TGCAGCGTGCCCGGGGTAACTGAAGCTTTCTTT

v_call: TRBV12-3/TRBV12-4
clone_size: few
d_call: TRBD1
j_call: TRBJ2-6
cdr3_aa: CASSRKGAGANVLTF
cdr3_nt: TGTGCCAGCAGCCGCAAGGGGGCCGGGGCCAACGTCCTGACTTTC

v_call: TRBV5-1
clone_size: few
d_call: NA
j_call: TRBJ1-3
cdr3_aa: CASSFFAGDGNTIYF
cdr3_nt: TGCGCCAGCAGCTTCTTTGCAGGGGACGGAAACACCATATATTTT

v_call: TRBV7-2
clone_size: NA
d_call: NA
j_call: TRBJ2-7
cdr3_aa: CASSLRSDALGEQYF
cdr3_nt: TGTGCCAGCAGCTTACGTAGCGACGCCCTGGGGGAGCAGTACTTC

v_call: TRBV7-9
clone_size: NA
d_call: TRBD1
j_call: TRBJ2-3
cdr3_aa: CASSPGGRDTQYF
cdr3_nt: TGTGCCAGCAGCCCAGGGGGCAGAGATACGCAGTATTTT

v_call: TRBV7-6
clone_size: NA
d_call: TRBD2
j_call: TRBJ2-3
cdr3_aa: CASSYLVAGGRTDTQYF
cdr3_nt: TGTGCCAGCAGCTACCTTGTAGCGGGGGGACGCACAGATACGCAGTATTTT

v_call: TRBV29-1
clone_size: NA
d_call: NA
j_call: TRBJ2-7
cdr3_aa: CSVGPASYEQYF
cdr3_nt: TGCAGCGTTGGTCCCGCATCCTACGAGCAGTACTTC

v_call: TRBV12-3/TRBV12-4
clone_size: few
d_call: NA
j_call: TRBJ2-4
cdr3_aa: CASSLEGRGIQYF
cdr3_nt: TGTGCCAGCAGTTTGGAGGGACGGGGCATTCAGTACTTC

v_call: TRBV6-9
clone_size: many
d_call: TRBD1
j_call: TRBJ1-5
cdr3_aa: CASRPDREHQPQHF
cdr3_nt: TGTGCCAGCAGGCCCGACAGGGAGCATCAGCCCCAGCATTTT

v_call: TRBV25-1
clone_size: few
d_call: NA
j_call: TRBJ2-5
cdr3_aa: CATQRAQGGQETQYF
cdr3_nt: TGTGCCACCCAAAGGGCCCAAGGGGGGCAAGAGACCCAGTACTTC

v_call: TRBV5-4
clone_size: many
d_call: NA
j_call: TRBJ2-2
cdr3_aa: CASSLDSTGELFF
cdr3_nt: TGTGCCAGCAGCTTGGACAGCACCGGGGAGCTGTTTTTT

v_call: TRBV6-5
clone_size: NA
d_call: NA
j_call: TRBJ2-5
cdr3_aa: CASSRPTVSGSQETQYF
cdr3_nt: TGTGCCAGCAGCCGGCCTACCGTTTCGGGTTCCCAAGAGACCCAGTACTTC

v_call: TRBV7-3
clone_size: many
d_call: TRBD1
j_call: TRBJ1-6
cdr3_aa: CASSPQGNNSPLHF
cdr3_nt: TGTGCCAGCAGCCCACAGGGGAATAATTCACCCCTCCACTTT

v_call: TRBV5-4
clone_size: NA
d_call: TRBD2
j_call: TRBJ2-1
cdr3_aa: CASSLGLAGYNEQFF
cdr3_nt: TGTGCCAGCAGCTTGGGACTAGCAGGTTACAATGAGCAGTTCTTC

v_call: TRBV4-3
clone_size: NA
d_call: NA
j_call: TRBJ2-3
cdr3_aa: CASSKEGRGTDTQYF
cdr3_nt: TGCGCCAGCAGCAAGGAGGGCCGGGGCACAGATACGCAGTATTTT

v_call: TRBV7-8
clone_size: few
d_call: NA
j_call: TRBJ1-1
cdr3_aa: CASSLVAQGMNTEAFF
cdr3_nt: TGTGCCAGCAGCTTAGTTGCGCAGGGTATGAACACTGAAGCTTTCTTT

v_call: TRBV30
clone_size: NA
d_call: NA
j_call: TRBJ1-6
cdr3_aa: CALEWRLNSPLHF
cdr3_nt: TGTGCCTTAGAATGGAGGCTAAATTCACCCCTCCACTTT

v_call: TRBV21-1
clone_size: NA
d_call: NA
j_call: TRBJ1-4
cdr3_aa: CASSKNEKLFF
cdr3_nt: TGTGCCAGCAGCAAGAATGAAAAACTGTTTTTT

v_call: TRBV28
clone_size: many
d_call: TRBD1
j_call: TRBJ1-1
cdr3_aa: CASSIGAARGLSTEAFF
cdr3_nt: TGTGCCAGCAGCATAGGGGCCGCCAGGGGGCTGAGCACTGAAGCTTTCTTT

v_call: TRBV7-3
clone_size: many
d_call: NA
j_call: TRBJ2-3
cdr3_aa: CAGKSSVTSTDTQYF
cdr3_nt: TGTGCCGGAAAGTCTAGCGTCACTAGCACAGATACGCAGTATTTT

v_call: TRBV6-5
clone_size: NA
d_call: NA
j_call: TRBJ2-7
cdr3_aa: CASSYSIGPYEQYF
cdr3_nt: TGTGCCAGCAGTTACTCGATAGGCCCCTACGAGCAGTACTTC

v_call: TRBV11-2
clone_size: few
d_call: NA
j_call: TRBJ2-7
cdr3_aa: CASSLDQRLGMEQYF
cdr3_nt: TGTGCCAGCAGCTTAGATCAAAGACTGGGAATGGAGCAGTACTTC

v_call: TRBV7-8
clone_size: few
d_call: NA
j_call: TRBJ1-1
cdr3_aa: CASSWTAREVTNTEAFF
cdr3_nt: TGTGCCAGCAGCTGGACTGCCAGGGAAGTAACGAACACTGAAGCTTTCTTT

v_call: TRBV5-4
clone_size: few
d_call: NA
j_call: TRBJ2-7
cdr3_aa: CASSLLGDTYYEQYF
cdr3_nt: TGTGCCAGCAGCTTGTTGGGGGACACCTACTACGAGCAGTACTTC

v_call: TRBV10-2
clone_size: many
d_call: NA
j_call: TRBJ2-7
cdr3_aa: CASGPRHGSYEQYF
cdr3_nt: TGCGCCAGCGGTCCTAGACATGGGTCCTACGAGCAGTACTTC

v_call: TRBV12-3/TRBV12-4
clone_size: NA
d_call: NA
j_call: TRBJ2-3
cdr3_aa: CASSLVAGAPDTQYF
cdr3_nt: TGTGCCAGCAGTTTGGTAGCCGGGGCGCCAGATACGCAGTATTTT

v_call: TRBV12-3/TRBV12-4
clone_size: many
d_call: TRBD2
j_call: TRBJ2-1
cdr3_aa: CASSLFGTRVRNEQFF
cdr3_nt: TGTGCCAGCAGTTTATTTGGGACTAGAGTGAGAAATGAGCAGTTCTTC

v_call: TRBV10-3
clone_size: once
d_call: TRBD1
j_call: TRBJ2-7
cdr3_aa: CAISAGTAPYEQYF
cdr3_nt: TGTGCCATCAGTGCCGGGACAGCTCCCTACGAGCAGTACTTC

v_call: TRBV24-1
clone_size: few
d_call: TRBD2
j_call: TRBJ2-3
cdr3_aa: CATSDPGLATDTQYF
cdr3_nt: TGTGCCACCAGTGACCCGGGACTAGCCACAGATACGCAGTATTTT

v_call: TRBV3-1
clone_size: NA
d_call: NA
j_call: TRBJ2-3
cdr3_aa: CASRGTDTQYF
cdr3_nt: TGTGCCAGCCGTGGCACAGATACGCAGTATTTT

v_call: TRBV27
clone_size: NA
d_call: TRBD1
j_call: TRBJ1-2
cdr3_aa: CASSRTGEGGIGGYTF
cdr3_nt: TGTGCCAGCAGCCGGACAGGAGAAGGGGGTATCGGCGGCTACACCTTC

v_call: TRBV7-2
clone_size: once
d_call: TRBD2
j_call: TRBJ2-3
cdr3_aa: CASSPWTSGRGADTQYF
cdr3_nt: TGTGCCAGCAGCCCATGGACTAGCGGGAGGGGCGCAGATACGCAGTATTTT